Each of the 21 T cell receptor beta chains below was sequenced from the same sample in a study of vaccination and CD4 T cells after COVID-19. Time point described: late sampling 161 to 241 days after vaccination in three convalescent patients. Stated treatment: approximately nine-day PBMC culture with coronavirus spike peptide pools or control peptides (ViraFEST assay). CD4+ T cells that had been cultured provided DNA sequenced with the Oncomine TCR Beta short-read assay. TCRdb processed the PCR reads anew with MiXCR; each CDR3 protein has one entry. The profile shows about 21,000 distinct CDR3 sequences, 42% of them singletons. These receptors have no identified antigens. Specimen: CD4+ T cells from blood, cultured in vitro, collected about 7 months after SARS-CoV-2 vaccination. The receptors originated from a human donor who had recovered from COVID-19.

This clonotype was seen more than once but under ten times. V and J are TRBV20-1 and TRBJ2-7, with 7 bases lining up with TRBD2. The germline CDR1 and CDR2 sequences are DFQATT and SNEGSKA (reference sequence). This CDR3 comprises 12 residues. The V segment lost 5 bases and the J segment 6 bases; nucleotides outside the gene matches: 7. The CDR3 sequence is CSASSGIFEQYF. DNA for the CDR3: TGCAGTGCTTCGAGCGGGATTTTCGAGCAGTACTTC.

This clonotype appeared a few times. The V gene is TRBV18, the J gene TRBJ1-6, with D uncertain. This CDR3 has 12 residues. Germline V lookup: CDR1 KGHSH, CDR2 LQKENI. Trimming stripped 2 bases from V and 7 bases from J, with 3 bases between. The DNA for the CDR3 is TGTGCCAGCTCACCAGCAAATTCACCCCTCCACTTT. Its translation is CASSPANSPLHF.

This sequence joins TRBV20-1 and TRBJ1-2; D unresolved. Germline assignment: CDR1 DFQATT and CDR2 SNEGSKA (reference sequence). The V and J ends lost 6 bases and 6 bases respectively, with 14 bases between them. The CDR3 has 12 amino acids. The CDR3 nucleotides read TGCAGTGCACGACAAGGGAGGGATGGCTACACCTTC. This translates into CSARQGRDGYTF.

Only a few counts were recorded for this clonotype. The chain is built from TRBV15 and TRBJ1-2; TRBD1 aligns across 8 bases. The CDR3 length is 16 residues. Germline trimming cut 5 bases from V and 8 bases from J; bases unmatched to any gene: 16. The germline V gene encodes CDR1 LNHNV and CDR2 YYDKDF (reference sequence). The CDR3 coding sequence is TGTGCCACCAGCGCACATTCAGGGGGCGCTTTAGGGGGCTACACCTTC. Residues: CATSAHSGGALGGYTF.

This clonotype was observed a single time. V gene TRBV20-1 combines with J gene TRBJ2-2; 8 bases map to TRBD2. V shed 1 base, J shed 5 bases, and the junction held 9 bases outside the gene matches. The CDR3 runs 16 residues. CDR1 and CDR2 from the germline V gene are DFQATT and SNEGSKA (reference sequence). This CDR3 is CSARAPAGVGTGELFF. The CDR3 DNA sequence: TGCAGTGCTAGAGCTCCAGCGGGAGTGGGGACCGGGGAGCTGTTTTTT.

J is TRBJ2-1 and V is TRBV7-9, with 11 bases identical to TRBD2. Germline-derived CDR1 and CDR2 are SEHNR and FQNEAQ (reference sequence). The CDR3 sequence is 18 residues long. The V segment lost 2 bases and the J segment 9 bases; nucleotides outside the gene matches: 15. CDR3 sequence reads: CASSLLVLAGDSVAEQFF. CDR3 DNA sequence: TGTGCCAGCAGCTTATTAGTACTAGCGGGAGATTCAGTGGCTGAGCAGTTCTTC. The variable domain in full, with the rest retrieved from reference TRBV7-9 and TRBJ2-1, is DTGVSQNPRHKITKRGQNVTFRCDPISEHNRLYWYRQTLGQGPEFLTYFQNEAQLEKSRLLSDRFSAERPKGSFSTLEIQRTEQGDSAMYLCASSLLVLAGDSVAEQFFGPGTRLTVL.

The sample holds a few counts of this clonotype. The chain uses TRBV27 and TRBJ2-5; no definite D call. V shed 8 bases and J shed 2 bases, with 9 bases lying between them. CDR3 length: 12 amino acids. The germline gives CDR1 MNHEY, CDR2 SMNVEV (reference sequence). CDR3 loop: CASGRYQETQYF. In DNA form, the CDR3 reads TGTGCCAGCGGACGGTATCAAGAGACCCAGTACTTC.

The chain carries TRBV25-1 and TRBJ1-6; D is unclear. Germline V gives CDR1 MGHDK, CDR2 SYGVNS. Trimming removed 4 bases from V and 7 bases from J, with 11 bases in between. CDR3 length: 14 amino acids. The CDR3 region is CASSVLTGNSPLHF. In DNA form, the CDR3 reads TGTGCCAGCAGTGTACTGACGGGAAATTCACCCCTCCACTTT. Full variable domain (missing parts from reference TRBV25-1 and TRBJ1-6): EADIYQTPRYLVIGTGKKITLECSQTMGHDKMYWYQQDPGMELHLIHYSYGVNSTEKGDLSSESTVSRIRTEHFPLTLESARPSHTSQYLCASSVLTGNSPLHFGNGTRLTVT.

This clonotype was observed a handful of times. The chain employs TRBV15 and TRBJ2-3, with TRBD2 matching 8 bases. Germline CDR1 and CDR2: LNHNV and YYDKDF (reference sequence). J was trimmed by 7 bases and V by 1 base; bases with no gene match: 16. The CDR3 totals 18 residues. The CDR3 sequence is CATSRVRPSGPDKNTQYF. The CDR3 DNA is TGTGCCACCAGCAGAGTACGGCCTAGCGGGCCTGACAAGAATACGCAGTATTTT.

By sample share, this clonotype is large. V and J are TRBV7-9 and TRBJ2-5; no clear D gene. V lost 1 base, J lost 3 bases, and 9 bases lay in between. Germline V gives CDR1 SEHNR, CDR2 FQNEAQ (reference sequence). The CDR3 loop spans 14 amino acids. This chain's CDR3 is CASSLVGNKETQYF. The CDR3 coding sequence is TGTGCCAGCAGCTTAGTTGGAAATAAAGAGACCCAGTACTTC.

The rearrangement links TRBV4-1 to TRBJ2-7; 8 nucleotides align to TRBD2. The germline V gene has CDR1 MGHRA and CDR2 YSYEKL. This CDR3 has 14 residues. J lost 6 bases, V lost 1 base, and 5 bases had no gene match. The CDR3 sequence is CASSQGETSGEQYF. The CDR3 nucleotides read TGCGCCAGCAGCCAAGGGGAAACTAGCGGCGAGCAGTACTTC.

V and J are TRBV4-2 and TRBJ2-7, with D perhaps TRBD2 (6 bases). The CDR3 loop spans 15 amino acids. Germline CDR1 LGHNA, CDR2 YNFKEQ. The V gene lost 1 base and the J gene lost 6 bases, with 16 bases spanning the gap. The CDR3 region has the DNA TGTGCCAGCAGCCAAGTTAGCGGACCAACTAGCGAGCAGTACTTC. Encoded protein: CASSQVSGPTSEQYF.

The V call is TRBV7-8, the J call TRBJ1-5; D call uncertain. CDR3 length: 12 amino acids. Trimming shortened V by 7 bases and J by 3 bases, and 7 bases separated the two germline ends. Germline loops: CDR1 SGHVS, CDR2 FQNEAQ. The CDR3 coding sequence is TGTGCCAGCACCCAAGTCAATCAGCCCCAGCATTTT. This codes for CASTQVNQPQHF.

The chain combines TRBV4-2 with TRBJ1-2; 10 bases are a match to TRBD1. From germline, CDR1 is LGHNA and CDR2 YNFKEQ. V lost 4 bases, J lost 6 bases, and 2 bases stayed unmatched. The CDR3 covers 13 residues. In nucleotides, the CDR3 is TGTGCCAGCAGCCGGACAGGGGGTGATGGCTACACCTTC. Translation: CASSRTGGDGYTF.

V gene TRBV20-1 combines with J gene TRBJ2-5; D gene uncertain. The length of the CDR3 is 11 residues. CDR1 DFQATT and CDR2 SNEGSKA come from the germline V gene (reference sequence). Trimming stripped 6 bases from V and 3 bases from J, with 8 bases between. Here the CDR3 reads CSAHVKETQYF. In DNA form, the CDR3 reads TGCAGTGCCCACGTCAAAGAGACCCAGTACTTC.

CDR3 region: CASSWAGSPLHF. Here the CDR3 DNA reads TGTGCCAGCAGTTGGGCGGGGTCACCCCTCCACTTT. This rearrangement joins TRBV12-3 or TRBV12-4 to TRBJ1-6, with D hard to call. V lost 4 bases, J lost 10 bases, and 8 bases lay in between. This CDR3 has 12 residues.

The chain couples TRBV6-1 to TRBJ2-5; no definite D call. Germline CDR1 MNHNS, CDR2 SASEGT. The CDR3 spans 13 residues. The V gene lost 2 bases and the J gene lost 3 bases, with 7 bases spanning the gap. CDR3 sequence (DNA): TGTGCCAGCAGTGAAATATACGAAGAGACCCAGTACTTC. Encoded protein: CASSEIYEETQYF.

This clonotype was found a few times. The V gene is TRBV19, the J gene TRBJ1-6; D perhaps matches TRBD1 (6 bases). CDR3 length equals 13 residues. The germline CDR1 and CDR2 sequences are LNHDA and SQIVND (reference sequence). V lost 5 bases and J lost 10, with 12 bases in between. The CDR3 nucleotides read TGTGCCAGTAGTCCCAGGGGAGGATCACCCCTCCACTTT. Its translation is CASSPRGGSPLHF.

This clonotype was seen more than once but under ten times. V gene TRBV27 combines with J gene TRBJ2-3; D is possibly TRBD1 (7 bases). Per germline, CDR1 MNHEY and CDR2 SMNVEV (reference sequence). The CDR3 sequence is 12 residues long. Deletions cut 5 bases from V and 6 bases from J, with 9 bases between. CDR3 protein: CASSPGGDTQYF. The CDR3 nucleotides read TGTGCCAGCAGTCCAGGGGGGGATACGCAGTATTTT.

The CDR3 protein is CAIRRPSSEQYF. The CDR3 DNA reads TGTGCCATCAGGAGACCTTCGTCCGAGCAGTACTTC. The V and J genes are TRBV10-3 and TRBJ2-7; D gene ambiguous. CDR3 length: 12 residues. Trimming pared 6 bases from V and 6 bases from J, leaving 12 bases between. Looked up from germline, CDR1 is ENHRY and CDR2 is SYGVKD.

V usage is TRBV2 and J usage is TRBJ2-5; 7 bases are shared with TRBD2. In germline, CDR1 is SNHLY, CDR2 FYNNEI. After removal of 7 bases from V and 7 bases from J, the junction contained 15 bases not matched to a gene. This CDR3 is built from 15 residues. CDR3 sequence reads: CASTENSGARGTQYF. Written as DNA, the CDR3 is TGTGCCAGCACGGAGAACAGCGGGGCGCGGGGGACCCAGTACTTC.